This entry features one T cell receptor beta chain sequence. What antigen it recognizes has not been identified. No quality values exist for individual bases; no much larger clone is one base distant. The method was RACE. The run used a NextSeq 500. During library preparation, unique molecular identifiers were attached to individual cDNA molecules so that TCRs could be counted quantitatively and reproducibly. Both TCR alpha and TCR beta chains were sequenced from each blood RNA sample. The original pipeline was this. The median number of TCRs per sample was roughly 94,000, ranging from about 20,000 to 690,600. V, J and CDR3 annotation of the TCR reads was performed with the Decombinator software suite. For the PS versus PT1 abundance plots, all samples were subsampled to the same number of TCRs (28,000). TCRs were defined as expanded if absent before sensitization and observed at least eight times at the 2-week time point. TCRdb took the public reads, trimmed them with fastp at Q25, ran MiXCR for clone calling and kept in-frame beta chains. Rows with a matching CDR3 protein are joined into one entry that keeps the most common DNA and genes. None of the V and J calls come from the authors' own analysis; TCRdb made them. The sample includes more than 150,000 distinct CDR3 sequences, with about 25% observed a single time. The ten top clones hold under 2.5% of the sample.

The sample comes from a study of human T cells and chemical hapten exposure (dated by TCRdb to the early 2020s). Regarding the research as a whole: For sensitization, 2% DPC in acetone was applied to a 2 cm by 2 cm area of upper inner arm skin. Throughout the study period of around 25 weeks, patients also received therapeutic DPC doses to the scalp every week. Patch tests used Finn chambers with 0.01% DPC on the upper back, scored after 6 days by International Contact Dermatitis Research Group standards. The patient cohort, mostly female, included alopecia areata with under or over 50% scalp involvement, alopecia totalis and alopecia universalis. Libraries were pooled for sequencing, and variation in per-sample TCR yields was attributed mainly to small differences in library volumes within the pool. Peripheral blood TCR repertoire changes were tracked in vivo in alopecia patients during primary and secondary sensitization to the hapten diphenylcyclopropenone (DPC). Patient blood was sampled pre-sensitization (week 0) and at 2, 6 and about 24 weeks after DPC sensitization. About 27 alopecia patients gave blood for TCR sequencing at one to four time points (pre-sensitization, 2, 6 and 24 weeks). Points the paper makes about the study in general: Alopecia, a presumed autoimmune disease, was present in all patients, so the immune response of the patients might differ from that of healthy individuals. Patch test score correlated positively with the number of PT1 expanded TCRs, reaching significance at thresholds 8, 16 and 32 but not at 4. Significantly more large CDR3 similarity clusters were formed by expanded TCRs than by pre-sensitization or healthy control sets, consistent with antigen-driven responses. No change with DPC sensitization was found in the number of TCRs above 1 in 1000 frequency, and no evidence of global repertoire structure alterations was found. Repeated subsampling changed both the strength of the expansion versus patch-test correlation and the threshold at which the correlation became significant.

V and J are truncated by 3 bases and 0 bases respectively, leaving an intervening sequence of 12 bases. Spanning cysteine to phenylalanine, the CDR3 consists of 15 amino acids. Only the CDR3 portion is preserved as DNA: 45 bases, with reading frame beginning at the first base. The sample's time point label, decoded: patch test 3, about 24 weeks after DPC sensitization. The treatment or condition label, as the study defines it: therapeutic diphenylcyclopropenone sensitization with weekly scalp DPC. At each patch-test visit, blood was drawn before the patch test was applied. To be eligible, patients had to be aged 18 to 70, diagnosed with alopecia and judged suitable for DPC therapy, while pregnant patients were excluded. Total RNA was extracted from unfractionated whole blood collected in Tempus Blood RNA tubes.

The source is a woman in her thirties or forties with alopecia areata. Some clones in this sample may be carry-over from other donors' samples. The sample here was whole blood, taken in connection with sensitization to the hapten diphenylcyclopropenone (DPC). In this chain, TRBV12-3 or TRBV12-4 is recombined with TRBJ2-7; TRBD1 might be the D gene, on 6 matching bases. CDR3 protein: CASSLTGTPSYEQYF. The DNA reads TGTGCCAGCAGTTTGACCGGGACACCCTCCTACGAGCAGTACTTC.